This T cell receptor (beta chain) is drawn from a study of OX40 agonist ivuxolimab in advanced cancers. Produced via immunoSEQ multiplex PCR; TCRdb's table is partial and in-frame only. Altogether about 21,000 clones are present, around 87% being singletons, with the ten largest covering roughly 16%. The CDR3 runs 15 residues. This rearrangement joins TRBV21-1 to TRBJ1-5. TRBV21-1 is a known pseudogene. Sample: CD4+ or CD8+ T cells sorted from blood, taken in a trial of the OX40 agonist ivuxolimab. The origin of this receptor is an adult with an advanced solid tumor such as melanoma, head and neck, liver or kidney cancer. The CDR3 nucleotides are TGTGCCAGCAGCAAAGACGGATATAGCAATCAGCCCCAGCATTTT. As protein: CASSKDGYSNQPQHF.